This entry lists 27 T cell receptor beta chains sequenced from one sample in a study of blood T cells in healthy people across ages. The use of a sample-barcoded 5' primer and a J-beta primer mix characterized a second PCR of roughly 7 to 11 cycles. From the 5' RACE reads, TCRdb called clonotypes with MiXCR, one entry per CDR3 protein. The sample lists nearly 1 million distinct CDR3 sequences; 51% were seen once. Input material: blood. The origin of the receptors is a woman aged 60 to 75 in good health.

This clonotype was seen a few times. The chain employs TRBV14 and TRBJ2-1; unclear D gene. Germline V gene sequence: CDR1 SGHDN, CDR2 FVKESK. V lost 1 base, J lost 3 bases, and 13 bases lay in between. This CDR3 spans 16 amino acids. CDR3 protein: CASSQVGGFGYNEQFF. CDR3 in DNA: TGTGCCAGCAGCCAAGTTGGTGGCTTCGGCTACAATGAGCAGTTCTTC.

The chain carries TRBV10-3 and TRBJ1-6, with 8 bases that match TRBD1. The CDR3 has 15 amino acids. The germline V gene has CDR1 ENHRY and CDR2 SYGVKD. Losses at the gene ends were 3 bases for V and 8 bases for J; bases not matched to a gene: 6. The CDR3 region has the DNA TGTGCCATCAGTGAATTACAGGGGGAGTATTCACCCCTCCACTTT. Encoded protein: CAISELQGEYSPLHF.

This clonotype was found a few times. CDR3 sequence: CASTSPDRSRYEQYF. The CDR3 DNA reads TGTGCCAGCACCTCCCCGGACAGATCAAGGTACGAGCAGTACTTC. The rearrangement joins TRBV7-9 to TRBJ2-7; weak D call: TRBD1 (6 bases). Germline V CDR1 and CDR2: SEHNR, FQNEAQ (reference sequence). This CDR3 is built from 15 residues. Between the trimmed V and J ends, which lost 7 bases and 4 bases, there was a span of 20 bases.

The chain joins TRBV13 to TRBJ2-3, with 11 bases lining up with TRBD2. Germline loops: CDR1 PRHDT, CDR2 FYEKMQ (reference sequence). V was pared by 5 bases and J by 7 bases, with 8 bases of the junction left unmatched. This CDR3 spans 15 amino acids. The CDR3 reads CASSPGLAEVYTQYF. The CDR3 DNA reads TGTGCCAGCAGCCCGGGACTAGCGGAGGTTTATACGCAGTATTTT.

The chain couples TRBV2 to TRBJ2-5, with TRBD2 matching 11 bases. Germline V lookup: CDR1 SNHLY, CDR2 FYNNEI. CDR3 length: 16 amino acids. Trimming cost V 8 bases and J 4 bases; bases outside gene matches: 12. CDR3 protein: CASGDSGRGSRETQYF. CDR3 in DNA: TGTGCCAGCGGCGATAGCGGGAGGGGGTCTAGAGAGACCCAGTACTTC.

This clonotype has just a few counts. The chain uses TRBV4-2 and TRBJ2-2, with 7 bases lining up with TRBD2. The CDR3 runs to 17 residues. V was clipped by 3 bases and J by 3 bases; unmatched bases: 10. Germline assignment: CDR1 LGHNA and CDR2 YNFKEQ. CDR3 region: CASSQKGTSVDTGELFF. The CDR3 nucleotides are TGTGCCAGCAGCCAGAAAGGTACTAGCGTCGACACCGGGGAGCTGTTTTTT.

The genes are TRBV4-1 and TRBJ2-3; D remains unclear. This CDR3 has 14 residues. The V end lost 3 bases, the J end lost 0 bases, and 7 bases lay between the germline ends. Germline V gene lookup returns CDR1 MGHRA and CDR2 YSYEKL. The CDR3 DNA is TGCGCCAGCAGCCATCTTTTTAGCACAGATACGCAGTATTTT. Encoded protein: CASSHLFSTDTQYF.

The chain links TRBV19 to TRBJ1-5; 7 bases line up with TRBD1. CDR1 is LNHDA and CDR2 is SQIVND in the germline V gene (reference sequence). V lost 4 bases to trimming and J lost 8 bases; unmatched junction nucleotides: 8. The CDR3 spans 14 residues. The CDR3 here is CASSREQGIEPQHF. Written as DNA, the CDR3 is TGTGCCAGTAGTAGAGAACAGGGGATTGAGCCCCAGCATTTT.

This clonotype came up once. The chain combines TRBV10-3 with TRBJ2-5; 16 nucleotides line up with TRBD2. The length of the CDR3 is 18 residues. V dropped 11 bases and J dropped 11; count of bases not matched to a gene: 23. Germline V gives CDR1 ENHRY, CDR2 SYGVKD. CDR3 in amino acids: CASAGTSGGALGYNEQYF. Written as DNA, the CDR3 is TGTGCCTCGGCCGGGACTAGCGGGGGGGCTCTGGGTTACAATGAGCAGTACTTC.

The chain uses TRBV7-9 and TRBJ2-1, with 7 bases matching TRBD1. The CDR3 spans 13 residues. Germline CDR1 reads SEHNR; CDR2 reads FQNEAQ (reference sequence). J lost 8 bases, V lost 4 bases, and 5 bases had no gene match. The CDR3 loop reads CASSSGDSYEQFF. CDR3 DNA: TGTGCCAGCAGCTCCGGGGACAGCTATGAGCAGTTCTTC.

The chain links TRBV19 to TRBJ2-5, with D perhaps TRBD1 (7 bases). The J call may be wrong; the DNA end is better matched by TRBJ2-7. The CDR3 covers 13 residues. Germline lookup yields CDR1 LNHDA and CDR2 SQIVND (reference sequence). CDR3 bases: TGTGCCAGTAGCGCGGGACCAGGGGGCGAGCAGTACTTC. This sequence encodes CASSAGPGGEQYF.

This clonotype turned up a few times. The rearrangement links TRBV18 to TRBJ1-2; D is unclear. The germline gives CDR1 KGHSH, CDR2 LQKENI. V was pared by 3 bases and J by 2 bases, with 10 bases between. The CDR3 totals 14 residues. CDR3 loop: CASSPLGLNYGYTF. As DNA, the CDR3 is TGTGCCAGCTCACCTCTGGGATTGAACTATGGCTACACCTTC.

V gene TRBV3-1 combines with J gene TRBJ2-5; weak D call: TRBD1 (6 bases). Trimming removed 1 base at V and 5 bases at J, with 11 bases between. The germline V gene encodes CDR1 LGHDT and CDR2 YNNKEL (reference sequence). There are 14 residues in the CDR3. This CDR3 is CASSQVQGAETQYF. The CDR3, as DNA: TGTGCCAGCAGCCAAGTACAGGGTGCTGAGACCCAGTACTTC.

This sequence joins TRBV20-1 and TRBJ2-7; 8 positions agree with TRBD2. J lost 2 bases, V lost 6 bases, and 6 bases had no gene match. CDR3 length: 13 amino acids. Per the germline V gene, CDR1 is DFQATT and CDR2 is SNEGSKA (reference sequence). CDR3 sequence reads: CSANLAGAYEQYF. CDR3 sequence (DNA): TGCAGTGCCAATCTAGCGGGTGCCTACGAGCAGTACTTC.

The rearrangement uses TRBV21-1 and TRBJ2-7. TRBV21-1 is flagged as a pseudogene. This CDR3 spans 15 amino acids. The chain's CDR3 is CASSTTATAWYEQYF. CDR3 nucleotide sequence: TGTGCCAGCAGCACAACTGCGACGGCTTGGTACGAGCAGTACTTC.

This clonotype appeared a few times. The chain has TRBV20-1 and TRBJ2-1; 10 nucleotides line up with TRBD2. This CDR3 region has 14 residues. Germline CDR1 and CDR2: DFQATT and SNEGSKA (reference sequence). V trimming: 5 bases; J trimming: 9 bases; junction bases outside the gene matches: 10. CDR3 bases: TGCAGTGCTCCCGGGACTAGCGTGTTAGGTGAGCAGTTCTTC. Translating gives CSAPGTSVLGEQFF.

The chain uses TRBV5-1 and TRBJ2-5; 8 bases fit TRBD2. The germline gives CDR1 SGHRS, CDR2 YFSETQ. CDR3 length: 16 amino acids. The V segment lost 0 bases and the J segment 2 bases; nucleotides outside the gene matches: 6. Here the CDR3 DNA reads TGCGCCAGCAGCTTGGCAGCGGGAGTTCGACAAGAGACCCAGTACTTC. Amino acids: CASSLAAGVRQETQYF.

The chain recombines TRBV20-1 with TRBJ2-5; D is possibly TRBD1 (7 bases). The ends were cut back, 6 bases at V and 3 bases at J, with 14 bases in the middle. Germline V gene lookup returns CDR1 DFQATT and CDR2 SNEGSKA (reference sequence). This CDR3 is built from 13 residues. DNA for the CDR3: TGCAGTGCCCCTTCAGGGGGGAAAGAGACCCAGTACTTC. Its protein is CSAPSGGKETQYF.

The V and J genes are TRBV20-1 and TRBJ2-3; D is possibly TRBD2 (6 bases). The ends were cut back, 4 bases at V and 5 bases at J, with 19 bases in the middle. CDR3 length: 15 amino acids. Looked up from germline, CDR1 is DFQATT and CDR2 is SNEGSKA (reference sequence). CDR3 protein: CSAKKREVFKDTQYF. The CDR3 bases are TGCAGTGCTAAGAAGAGGGAGGTGTTTAAAGATACGCAGTATTTT.

This chain joins TRBV11-3 and TRBJ2-1, with D maybe TRBD2 (6 bases). The V gene lost 11 bases and the J gene lost 3 bases, with 14 bases spanning the gap. Germline CDR1 SGHNT, CDR2 YENEEA. This CDR3 comprises 13 residues. CDR3: CARGGIYYNEQFF. As DNA, the CDR3 is TGTGCCCGGGGCGGGATTTACTACAATGAGCAGTTCTTC. Complete variable domain (other parts from reference TRBV11-3 and TRBJ2-1): EAGVVQSPRYKIIEKKQPVAFWCNPISGHNTLYWYLQNLGQGPELLIRYENEEAVDDSQLPKDRFSAERLKGVDSTLKIQPAELGDSAVYLCARGGIYYNEQFFGPGTRLTVL.

The chain joins TRBV5-8 to TRBJ1-1; D is ambiguous. Trimming left V 4 bases short and J 1 base short, with 11 bases between. The CDR3 is 14 residues long. Germline V gene data show CDR1 as SGHTS and CDR2 as YDEGEE. DNA of the CDR3: TGTGCCAGCAGCCGTCCACGGGGGAACACTGAAGCTTTCTTT. It encodes CASSRPRGNTEAFF.

The chain uses TRBV7-2 and TRBJ2-5; no clear D gene. This CDR3 has 16 amino acids. Trimming shortened V by 1 base and J by 5 bases, and 17 bases separated the two germline ends. The germline V gene has CDR1 SGHTA and CDR2 FQGNSA. The CDR3 spells CASSLGLVSTHETQYF. The CDR3, as DNA: TGTGCCAGCAGCTTAGGACTCGTCAGCACCCACGAGACCCAGTACTTC.

The rearrangement joins TRBV20-1 to TRBJ1-1; TRBD1 matches 12 bases. Germline V gives CDR1 DFQATT, CDR2 SNEGSKA (reference sequence). Trimming cost V 3 bases and J 10 bases; bases outside gene matches: 9. CDR3 length equals 14 residues. The CDR3 loop is CSASGSGQGAGAFF. For the CDR3, the DNA is TGCAGTGCTAGCGGTTCGGGACAGGGGGCTGGAGCTTTCTTT.

A note on this clonotype: It may be a read error: a sequence one base away is much more abundant. The chain links TRBV7-2 to TRBJ2-3; D uncertain. The V end lost 1 base, the J end lost 6 bases, and 8 bases lay between the germline ends. The CDR3 runs 13 residues. The germline CDR1 and CDR2 sequences are SGHTA and FQGNSA. In nucleotides, the CDR3 is TGTACCAGCAGCTTAGTGGTATGGGATACGCAGTATTTT. As protein: CTSSLVVWDTQYF.

V and J are TRBV5-5 and TRBJ2-3; D possibly matches TRBD1 or TRBD2 (5 bases each). This CDR3 has 15 amino acids. V was trimmed by 1 base and J by 6 bases, leaving 15 bases between them. Germline CDR1 and CDR2: SGHKS and YYEKEE (reference sequence). The DNA for the CDR3 is TGTGCCAGCAGCTTGTCCGGGACCCCCGCGGATACGCAGTATTTT. Its translation: CASSLSGTPADTQYF.

This clonotype was found a few times. The gene calls are TRBV29-1 and TRBJ2-3, with 8 bases fitting TRBD1. Germline CDR1 and CDR2: SQVTM and ANQGSEA. After removal of 7 bases from V and 4 bases from J, the junction contained 7 bases not matched to a gene. CDR3 length equals 13 residues. For the CDR3, the DNA is TGCAGCGGGGCGACGACAGGGGCAGATACGCAGTATTTT. This encodes CSGATTGADTQYF.

In regard to this clonotype: Sequence at one end of the junction differs from germline and may be a read error. This chain joins TRBV12-3 or TRBV12-4 and TRBJ2-3; 10 bases fit TRBD2. This CDR3 comprises 15 residues. Here the CDR3 reads CASSWGSGRSDMQYF. The CDR3 DNA follows: TGTGCCAGCAGTTGGGGTAGCGGGAGGTCAGATATGCAGTATTTT.